These 17 T cell receptor beta chains share one sample of origin, sequenced in a study of blood T cell repertoires in COVID-19. Assay used: immunoSEQ multiplex PCR; TCRdb lists only in-frame clones, some missing. The top ten hold roughly 3.2% of the sample, which has over 200,000 clones, 85% to 90% seen once. The sequencing input was PBMCs or T cells enriched from blood (not recorded which). These receptors were collected from a woman aged 50 to 60 in a cohort exposed to, infected with or recovered from COVID-19 (not recorded which).

This clone was seen a few times. The V call is TRBV20-1, the J call TRBJ1-2; D possibly corresponds to TRBD1 (6 bases). Looked up from germline, CDR1 is DFQATT and CDR2 is SNEGSKA (reference sequence). Trimming removed 4 bases at V and 4 bases at J, with 16 bases between. The CDR3 has 14 residues. The CDR3 here is CSANDPRGGYGYTF. DNA for the CDR3: TGCAGTGCTAATGACCCGAGGGGGGGCTATGGCTACACCTTC.

The J gene is TRBJ2-7, the V gene TRBV5-1; TRBD1 might be the D (5 bases). Deletions cut 1 base from V and 3 bases from J, with 11 bases between. CDR1 is SGHRS, CDR2 YFSETQ, per germline. The CDR3 contains 14 residues. CDR3 region: CASSLNGQGYEQYF. CDR3 nucleotides: TGCGCCAGCAGCTTGAATGGGCAGGGCTACGAGCAGTACTTC.

The gene calls are TRBV6-5 and TRBJ1-3, with 9 bases that match TRBD1. Germline assignment: CDR1 MNHEY and CDR2 SVGAGI. This CDR3 comprises 15 residues. Trimming took 2 bases from V and 2 from J; bases not matched to a gene: 1. Here the CDR3 reads CASSYRQGAGNTIYF. CDR3 bases: TGTGCCAGCAGTTACAGACAGGGGGCTGGAAACACCATATATTTT.

This chain connects TRBV30 to TRBJ2-3, with D possibly matching TRBD2 (5 bases). Germline V lookup: CDR1 GTSNPN, CDR2 SVGIG (reference sequence). V lost 0 bases to trimming and J lost 1 base, with 11 bases between them. CDR3 size: 15 residues. The CDR3 nucleotides are TGTGCCTGGAGTGTACCTGGCGGGCGCACAGATACGCAGTATTTT. As protein: CAWSVPGGRTDTQYF. The full variable domain, its missing parts supplied by reference TRBV30 and TRBJ2-3, is SQTIHQWPATLVQPVGSPLSLECTVEGTSNPNLYWYRQAAGRGLQLLFYSVGIGQISSEVPQNLSASRPQDRQFILSSKKLLLSDSGFYLCAWSVPGGRTDTQYFGPGTRLTVL.

The chain links TRBV9 to TRBJ1-2, with unresolved D. The CDR3 sequence is 12 residues long. Trimming shortened V by 4 bases and J by 7 bases, and 11 bases separated the two germline ends. Germline V CDR1 and CDR2: SGDLS, YYNGEE. Written as DNA, the CDR3 is TGTGCCAGCAGCTCCCCCTTATCTGGCTACACCTTC. It yields the protein CASSSPLSGYTF. The entire variable domain, with the rest obtained from reference TRBV9 and TRBJ1-2, is as follows: DSGVTQTPKHLITATGQRVTLRCSPRSGDLSVYWYQQSLDQGLQFLIQYYNGEERAKGNILERFSAQQFPDLHSELNLSSLELGDSALYFCASSSPLSGYTFGSGTRLTVV.

The chain joins TRBV5-5 to TRBJ1-5; D gene unclear. Trimming stripped 0 bases from V and 2 bases from J, with 3 bases between. The CDR3 covers 13 residues. Germline CDR1 is SGHKS and CDR2 is YYEKEE (reference sequence). Written as DNA, the CDR3 is TGTGCCAGCAGCTTGGCAGGCAATCAGCCCCAGCATTTT. It yields the protein CASSLAGNQPQHF.

CDR3 amino acids: CASKGVTRNTEAFF. The CDR3 region has the DNA TGTGCCAGCAAAGGAGTCACTCGGAACACTGAAGCTTTCTTT. This rearrangement joins TRBV25-1 to TRBJ1-1; D remains unclear. The V gene's germline CDR1 is MGHDK and CDR2 SYGVNS. This CDR3 is 14 amino acids long. Trimming removed 7 bases from V and 1 base from J, with 13 bases in between.

This clone was counted once. The chain joins TRBV25-1 to TRBJ1-3; D remains unclear. The CDR3 loop spans 13 amino acids. Trimming stripped 4 bases from V and 2 bases from J, with 6 bases between. Germline lookup yields CDR1 MGHDK and CDR2 SYGVNS. As DNA, the CDR3 is TGTGCCAGCAGTGTGGCTCCTGGAAACACCATATATTTT. This sequence encodes CASSVAPGNTIYF.

This clone was observed a few times. This chain links TRBV6-5 with TRBJ1-6; the match to TRBD1 covers 7 bases. V shed 6 bases, J shed 0 bases, and the junction held 2 bases outside the gene matches. Per the germline V gene, CDR1 is MNHEY and CDR2 is SVGAGI. The CDR3 contains 15 residues. The CDR3 DNA sequence: TGTGCCAGCAGAACAGGGGACTCCTATAATTCACCCCTCCACTTT. Its protein product is CASRTGDSYNSPLHF.

The table lists this clone with a count of one. V is TRBV6-5 and J is TRBJ2-5, with 7 bases that match TRBD1. J gave up 3 bases and V 5 bases, and 6 bases lay outside the gene matches. The CDR3 length is 14 residues. Germline V CDR1 and CDR2: MNHEY, SVGAGI. The CDR3 loop is CASSRGQPKETQYF. The CDR3 DNA is TGTGCCAGCAGTCGGGGACAGCCGAAAGAGACCCAGTACTTC.

This chain connects TRBV18 to TRBJ1-5; D is unresolved. CDR3 length equals 16 residues. Germline loops: CDR1 KGHSH, CDR2 LQKENI. V lost 1 base and J 4 bases, leaving 14 bases between the germline ends. DNA for the CDR3: TGTGCCAGCTCACCACAAGCCCCCGAGACAAATCAGCCCCAGCATTTT. Residues: CASSPQAPETNQPQHF. The whole variable domain, filled in from reference TRBV18 and TRBJ1-5, reads NAGVMQNPRHLVRRRGQEARLRCSPMKGHSHVYWYRQLPEEGLKFMVYLQKENIIDESGMPKERFSAEFPKEGPSILRIQQVVRGDSAAYFCASSPQAPETNQPQHFGDGTRLSIL.

This chain links TRBV19 with TRBJ1-1, with D possibly matching TRBD1 (5 bases). Trimming cost V 3 bases and J 10 bases, with 9 bases left between them. The germline gives CDR1 LNHDA, CDR2 SQIVND (reference sequence). The CDR3 loop spans 11 amino acids. CDR3 sequence: CASSIGGRAFF. The DNA for the CDR3 is TGTGCCAGTAGTATCGGGGGACGAGCTTTCTTT.

V is TRBV27 and J is TRBJ1-1, with D possibly matching TRBD1 (5 bases). Germline CDR1 and CDR2: MNHEY and SMNVEV (reference sequence). V was shortened by 6 bases and J by 10 bases, with 18 bases between the two germline ends. This CDR3 contains 13 residues. CDR3 protein: CASSPGLSAGAFF. In DNA, the CDR3 is TGTGCCAGCAGCCCGGGACTGTCAGCCGGAGCTTTCTTT.

This chain connects TRBV10-1 to TRBJ1-1; 7 nucleotides match TRBD1. V was pared by 10 bases and J by 2 bases, with 7 bases of the junction left unmatched. The CDR3 length is 13 residues. CDR1 is WNHNN, CDR2 SYGVQD, per germline (reference sequence). The CDR3 protein is CAIHRGGNTEAFF. DNA of the CDR3: TGCGCCATACACAGGGGAGGAAACACTGAAGCTTTCTTT.

The gene calls are TRBV30 and TRBJ2-3; TRBD2 aligns across 7 bases. This CDR3 has 15 amino acids. V dropped 0 bases and J dropped 3; count of bases not matched to a gene: 6. Germline loops: CDR1 GTSNPN, CDR2 SVGIG (reference sequence). The CDR3 here is CAWSVGGGGTDTQYF. The CDR3, as DNA: TGTGCCTGGAGTGTAGGCGGGGGAGGTACAGATACGCAGTATTTT.

This CDR3 reads CASSQEGGVGYTF. DNA for the CDR3: TGCGCCAGCAGCCAAGAGGGCGGGGTTGGCTACACCTTC. The V gene is TRBV4-3, the J gene TRBJ1-2; D uncertain. In germline, CDR1 is LGHNA, CDR2 YSLEER. The CDR3 spans 13 residues. V was pared by 0 bases and J by 7 bases, with 9 bases between.

This rearrangement joins TRBV27 to TRBJ1-1; TRBD1 matches at 7 bases. This CDR3 contains 14 residues. CDR1 is MNHEY, CDR2 SMNVEV, per germline (reference sequence). V shed 3 bases, J shed 1 base, and the junction held 2 bases outside the gene matches. DNA for the CDR3: TGTGCCAGCAGTTTTGGGACAGCGAACACTGAAGCTTTCTTT. As protein: CASSFGTANTEAFF.